This is a list of T cell receptor beta chains from one sample in a study of regulatory T cells in long-lasting Graves disease. Each CDR3 protein is one row after TCRdb ran MiXCR on the multiplex PCR reads. The top ten hold approximately 9% of the sample, which has roughly 500,000 distinct CDR3 sequences, 12% seen once. This sample was shared with a second study, whose subject was T cells in Graves' hyperthyroidism and ophthalmopathy.

The sequenced sample was peripheral blood mononuclear cells (PBMCs), obtained at new diagnosis, from a patient treated with antithyroid drugs. The receptors stem from a woman aged 25 to 45 with Graves disease. The CDR3 runs from the conserved cysteine through the conserved F or W. Fields, in order: clone size, D gene, V gene, J gene, CDR3 DNA, CDR3 protein. A D gene is named only where the DNA matches it firmly. Expanded clones are given a class, and other clones once, few, many or no size at all.

clone size: many; D gene: NA; V gene: TRBV30; J gene: TRBJ1-5; CDR3 DNA: TGTGCCTGGAGTGTACATAGCAATCAGCCCCAGCATTTT; CDR3 protein: CAWSVHSNQPQHF
clone size: NA; D gene: TRBD2; V gene: TRBV5-6; J gene: TRBJ2-2; CDR3 DNA: TGTGCCAGCAGCCCCGGACTAGCGGGAGGCCCCGGGGAGCTGTTTTTT; CDR3 protein: CASSPGLAGGPGELFF
clone size: NA; D gene: NA; V gene: TRBV7-3; J gene: TRBJ2-2; CDR3 DNA: TGTGCCAGCAGCACATATTCTAACACCGGGGAGCTGTTTTTT; CDR3 protein: CASSTYSNTGELFF
clone size: many; D gene: TRBD1; V gene: TRBV7-2; J gene: TRBJ1-1; CDR3 DNA: TGTGCCAGCCGACTCAGGGGGTACACTGAAGCTTTCTTT; CDR3 protein: CASRLRGYTEAFF
clone size: many; D gene: NA; V gene: TRBV6-1; J gene: TRBJ1-2; CDR3 DNA: TGTGCCAGCAGCCTCCAGGGACTGGATGGCTACACCTTC; CDR3 protein: CASSLQGLDGYTF
clone size: few; D gene: NA; V gene: TRBV20-1; J gene: TRBJ2-1; CDR3 DNA: TGCAGTGTCGATGAGACCCGCTCCTACAATGAGCAGTTCTTC; CDR3 protein: CSVDETRSYNEQFF
clone size: few; D gene: NA; V gene: TRBV7-9; J gene: TRBJ2-1; CDR3 DNA: TGTGCCAGCAGCTCAACCCGGATCTGGAATGAGCAGTTCTTC; CDR3 protein: CASSSTRIWNEQFF
clone size: NA; D gene: TRBD2; V gene: TRBV13; J gene: TRBJ2-1; CDR3 DNA: TGTGCCAGCAGCTCGGGACTAGCGGGGGTATACAATCAGCAGTTCTTC; CDR3 protein: CASSSGLAGVYNQQFF
clone size: NA; D gene: NA; V gene: TRBV6-2/TRBV6-3; J gene: TRBJ2-2; CDR3 DNA: TGTGCCAGCAGTGACCGGACAGACTCTCTTACCGGGGAGCTGTTTTTT; CDR3 protein: CASSDRTDSLTGELFF
clone size: many; D gene: NA; V gene: TRBV7-3; J gene: TRBJ2-3; CDR3 DNA: TGTGCCAGCAGCGCAAGGGCAGGAACAGATACGCAGTATTTT; CDR3 protein: CASSARAGTDTQYF
clone size: many; D gene: NA; V gene: TRBV28; J gene: TRBJ2-1; CDR3 DNA: TGTGCCAGCAGTTTAGATTTAGGCAGCGAGCAGTTCTTC; CDR3 protein: CASSLDLGSEQFF
clone size: NA; D gene: TRBD1; V gene: TRBV28; J gene: TRBJ2-1; CDR3 DNA: TGTGCCGGCAGTGGGACAGGTTGGACCAATGAGCAGTTCTTC; CDR3 protein: CAGSGTGWTNEQFF
clone size: many; D gene: TRBD2; V gene: TRBV10-3; J gene: TRBJ2-7; CDR3 DNA: TGTGCCATTGGGACTAGTTACTACGAGCAGTACTTC; CDR3 protein: CAIGTSYYEQYF
clone size: NA; D gene: TRBD2; V gene: TRBV9; J gene: TRBJ2-5; CDR3 DNA: TGTGCCAGCAGCGCCGGGGGGGGAGCGACCCAGTACTTC; CDR3 protein: CASSAGGGATQYF
clone size: many; D gene: NA; V gene: TRBV20-1; J gene: TRBJ1-2; CDR3 DNA: TGCAGTGCCCCAGCGACCGTTAGTTCCACCTTC; CDR3 protein: CSAPATVSSTF
clone size: many; D gene: TRBD1; V gene: TRBV20-1; J gene: TRBJ2-7; CDR3 DNA: TGCAGTGCTAGTCGACAGGGGGAGTCCTACGAGCAGTACTTC; CDR3 protein: CSASRQGESYEQYF
clone size: NA; D gene: TRBD2; V gene: TRBV6-2/TRBV6-3; J gene: TRBJ2-7; CDR3 DNA: TGTGCCAGCAGCCGCATAGCGGGATCCTACGAGCAGTACTTC; CDR3 protein: CASSRIAGSYEQYF
clone size: many; D gene: NA; V gene: TRBV14; J gene: TRBJ2-1; CDR3 DNA: TGTGCCAGCAGCAAACCCTACCCGTACCAAATGTTCTTC; CDR3 protein: CASSKPYPYQMFF
clone size: many; D gene: NA; V gene: TRBV2; J gene: TRBJ1-5; CDR3 DNA: TGTGCCAGCAAGGAGGGTTCGGGTAATCAGCCCCAGCATTTT; CDR3 protein: CASKEGSGNQPQHF
clone size: NA; D gene: TRBD2; V gene: TRBV20-1; J gene: TRBJ2-4; CDR3 DNA: TGCAGTGCCCCGGGACTAGCGCACACAAACATTCAGTACTTC; CDR3 protein: CSAPGLAHTNIQYF
clone size: many; D gene: NA; V gene: TRBV10-3; J gene: TRBJ1-2; CDR3 DNA: TGTGCCATCAGCTCCCCAGGGGCGCCGAATGGCTACACCTTC; CDR3 protein: CAISSPGAPNGYTF
clone size: many; D gene: TRBD2; V gene: TRBV4-1; J gene: TRBJ2-7; CDR3 DNA: TGCGCCAGCAGCCAGGGGCTAGCGGTCTCCTACGAGCAGTACTTC; CDR3 protein: CASSQGLAVSYEQYF
clone size: many; D gene: NA; V gene: TRBV9; J gene: TRBJ1-6; CDR3 DNA: TGTGCCAGCAGCGTACCCCTTTCGGTGGATTCACCCCTCCACTTT; CDR3 protein: CASSVPLSVDSPLHF
clone size: few; D gene: NA; V gene: TRBV20-1; J gene: TRBJ1-5; CDR3 DNA: TGCAGTGCCTCCCCCGGGACACTCTATCAGCCCCAGCATTTT; CDR3 protein: CSASPGTLYQPQHF
clone size: few; D gene: NA; V gene: TRBV19; J gene: TRBJ2-2; CDR3 DNA: TGTGCCAGTAGTATACCGGGGAGCGGGGAGCTGTTTTTT; CDR3 protein: CASSIPGSGELFF
clone size: many; D gene: TRBD1; V gene: TRBV30; J gene: TRBJ1-1; CDR3 DNA: TGTGCCGGGGACAGGTCGAACACTGAAGCTTTCTTT; CDR3 protein: CAGDRSNTEAFF
clone size: many; D gene: NA; V gene: TRBV2; J gene: TRBJ1-4; CDR3 DNA: TGTGCCAGCATAGCCGGGACCCCCCCAGAAAAACTGTTTTTT; CDR3 protein: CASIAGTPPEKLFF
clone size: many; D gene: TRBD1; V gene: TRBV20-1; J gene: TRBJ2-5; CDR3 DNA: TGCAGTGCTAGAGATCTGCCAGGACAGGGTCGAGAGACCCAGTACTTC; CDR3 protein: CSARDLPGQGRETQYF
clone size: few; D gene: NA; V gene: TRBV5-1; J gene: TRBJ2-5; CDR3 DNA: TGCGCCAGCAGCTTGATTCCCAGTCCAGAGACCCAGTACTTC; CDR3 protein: CASSLIPSPETQYF
clone size: many; D gene: TRBD2; V gene: TRBV24-1; J gene: TRBJ2-5; CDR3 DNA: TGTGCCACCAGTATAAGCGGGAGCGATGAGACCCAGTACTTC; CDR3 protein: CATSISGSDETQYF
clone size: many; D gene: TRBD1; V gene: TRBV7-9; J gene: TRBJ1-4; CDR3 DNA: TGTGCCAGCAAGACCGGGACAGGGGGCTCCGGTAATGAAAAACTGTTTTTT; CDR3 protein: CASKTGTGGSGNEKLFF
clone size: few; D gene: NA; V gene: TRBV10-3; J gene: TRBJ2-1; CDR3 DNA: TGTGCCATCAGTTTGATTGGAGGCTCCTACAATGAGCAGTTCTTC; CDR3 protein: CAISLIGGSYNEQFF
clone size: NA; D gene: TRBD1; V gene: TRBV6-5; J gene: TRBJ1-5; CDR3 DNA: TGTGCCAGCAGTTCCCCTGGGTCCGACAGGGTAAATCAGCCCCAGCATTTT; CDR3 protein: CASSSPGSDRVNQPQHF
clone size: many; D gene: TRBD1; V gene: TRBV2; J gene: TRBJ2-7; CDR3 DNA: TGTGCCAGCAGTGACTGGCAGGGGGCCGACGAGCAGTACTTC; CDR3 protein: CASSDWQGADEQYF
clone size: few; D gene: NA; V gene: TRBV6-5; J gene: TRBJ2-3; CDR3 DNA: TGTGCCAGCAGTTACTCGGGACCGGGTCTCACAGATACGCAGTATTTT; CDR3 protein: CASSYSGPGLTDTQYF
clone size: NA; D gene: NA; V gene: TRBV20-1; J gene: TRBJ1-3; CDR3 DNA: TGCAGTGCTAGAGGGCAGTTAGCAGAAAGAAACACCATATATTTT; CDR3 protein: CSARGQLAERNTIYF
clone size: many; D gene: TRBD2; V gene: TRBV12-3/TRBV12-4; J gene: TRBJ2-1; CDR3 DNA: TGTGCCAGCAGATCGGGGGGGCCCTACAATGAGCAGTTCTTC; CDR3 protein: CASRSGGPYNEQFF
clone size: few; D gene: TRBD2; V gene: TRBV6-2/TRBV6-3; J gene: TRBJ2-7; CDR3 DNA: TGTGCCAGCAGCCAAGTGACTAGCGGCTCCTACGAGCAGTACTTC; CDR3 protein: CASSQVTSGSYEQYF
clone size: many; D gene: TRBD1; V gene: TRBV11-2; J gene: TRBJ2-1; CDR3 DNA: TGTGCCAGCAGCTTAGAGCGACAGGGTTTGAATGAGCAGTTCTTC; CDR3 protein: CASSLERQGLNEQFF
clone size: many; D gene: TRBD2; V gene: TRBV29-1; J gene: TRBJ2-3; CDR3 DNA: TGCAGCGTTGGAACAGAAAGCGGGGGGAGCACAGATACGCAGTATTTT; CDR3 protein: CSVGTESGGSTDTQYF